This T cell receptor (beta chain) was observed in a study of identical twins. TCRdb called the 5' RACE reads again in MiXCR, with one record for every CDR3 protein. The sample holds 1.5 million to 2 million distinct CDR3 sequences, roughly 35% seen once. Only a few counts were recorded for this clonotype. CDR1 SEHNR and CDR2 FQNEAQ come from the germline V gene (reference sequence). V lost 7 bases, J lost 8 bases, and 15 bases lay in between. The CDR3 sequence is 12 residues long. The TCR originated in a newborn girl in good health. The chain combines TRBV7-9 with TRBJ2-7; D possibly corresponds to TRBD2 (6 bases). The sequenced material came from cord blood. CDR3 DNA sequence: TGTGCCAGCACCCCGGACTATTATCAGCAGTACTTC. Its protein product is CASTPDYYQQYF.